Listed here is a single TCR beta chain. Its cognate antigen is unknown. The source of the sample is a study of cytomegalovirus exposure and HLA in healthy donors. Whole-study context: From donors who were HLA-typed, an early data release held 81 million or so unique TCRs. Overall study results and limits: A later analysis linked a missense variant in DCLRE1C to the trimming of TCR beta V and J genes.

This CDR3 has 14 amino acids. Trimming removed 3 bases from V and 3 bases from J; junction bases left unmatched: 5. Germline CDR1 and CDR2: SEHNR and FQNEAQ (reference sequence). This PCR relied on a set of 60 Vbeta primers and 13 Jbeta primers. The data were produced by immunoSEQ multiplex PCR, yet TCRdb's version contains in-frame clones alone and is incomplete. The sample shows about 170,000 clones, about 59% of them seen only once. What was sequenced was PBMCs. This clonotype was obtained from a man in his forties or fifties in good health and CMV-seronegative. The rearrangement joins TRBV7-9 to TRBJ2-7, with TRBD1 matching over 7 bases. The CDR3 DNA sequence: TGTGCCAGCAGCTTCAAGGGACAGTTCTACGAGCAGTACTTC. Translated: CASSFKGQFYEQYF.